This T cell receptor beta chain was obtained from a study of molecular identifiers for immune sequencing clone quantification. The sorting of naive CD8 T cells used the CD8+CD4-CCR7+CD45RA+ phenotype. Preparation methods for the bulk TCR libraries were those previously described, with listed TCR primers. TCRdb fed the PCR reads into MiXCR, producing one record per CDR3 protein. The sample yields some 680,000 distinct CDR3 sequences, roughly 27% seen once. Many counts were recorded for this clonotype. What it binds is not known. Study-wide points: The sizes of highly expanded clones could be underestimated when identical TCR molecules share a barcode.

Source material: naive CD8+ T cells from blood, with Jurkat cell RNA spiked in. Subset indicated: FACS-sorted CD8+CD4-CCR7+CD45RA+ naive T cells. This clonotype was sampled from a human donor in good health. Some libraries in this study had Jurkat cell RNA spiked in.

The CDR3, as DNA: TGTGCCAGCAGCCAGGACGGGACAGACAATCAGCCCCAGCATTTT. This translates into CASSQDGTDNQPQHF. This chain joins TRBV2 and TRBJ1-5, with 7 bases lining up with TRBD1. Per germline, CDR1 SNHLY and CDR2 FYNNEI. V lost 6 bases and J lost 3; bases outside the gene matches: 8. This CDR3 spans 15 amino acids.